This TCR beta chain derives from a study of blood T cell repertoires in COVID-19. Study-wide background: COVID-19 samples from acute and convalescent phases originated in the United States, Italy and Spain.

In the study's own analysis: Amplification from reference gene primers served as the basis for estimated nucleated cell counts. Generated by immunoSEQ multiplex PCR, the TCRdb table keeps only in-frame clones and is missing some. V and J calls and clone size are those listed in that table; D and trimming were worked out from the DNA. The table lists roughly 160,000 clones, 80% to 90% of them singletons. Trimming stripped 6 bases from V and 3 bases from J, with 15 bases between. The CDR3 consists of 14 residues. Germline CDR1 reads LNHDA; CDR2 reads SQIVND (reference sequence). This sequence joins TRBV19 and TRBJ2-7; possible D gene TRBD2, 6 bases. The source material was peripheral blood. The clonotype originates from a man between 60 and 75 years old with acute or convalescent COVID-19. The DNA for the CDR3 is TGTGCCAGTAGCGCAACCTGGGGGGTCTACGAGCAGTACTTC. As protein: CASSATWGVYEQYF.